Following are 17 T cell receptor beta chains from one sample sequenced in a study of blood T cells in healthy people across ages. Using a J-beta primer mix together with a sample-barcoded 5' primer, a second PCR was run for roughly 6 to 12 cycles. TCRdb fed the 5' RACE reads into MiXCR, producing one record per CDR3 protein. The data contain 1 million to 1.2 million distinct CDR3 sequences, about two fifths of them seen just once; the ten biggest clones take up about an eighth. Sequenced material: blood. These receptors all come from a man aged 18 to 30 in good health.

This sequence joins TRBV7-9 and TRBJ2-7; no firm D call. The CDR3 consists of 14 residues. The germline gives CDR1 SEHNR, CDR2 FQNEAQ (reference sequence). V lost 5 bases and J 3 bases, leaving 14 bases between the germline ends. CDR3 in amino acids: CASSQLGPYYEQYF. The CDR3 DNA is TGTGCCAGCAGCCAGCTCGGACCCTACTACGAGCAGTACTTC. Full variable domain (outside the CDR3, taken from reference TRBV7-9 and TRBJ2-7): DTGVSQNPRHKITKRGQNVTFRCDPISEHNRLYWYRQTLGQGPEFLTYFQNEAQLEKSRLLSDRFSAERPKGSFSTLEIQRTEQGDSAMYLCASSQLGPYYEQYFGPGTRLTVT.

The rearrangement joins TRBV27 to TRBJ2-4, with no clear D. The J call may be faulty, since TRBJ2-7 better matches the DNA end. Germline V lookup: CDR1 MNHEY, CDR2 SMNVEV (reference sequence). This CDR3 has 13 amino acids. CDR3 sequence (DNA): TGTGCCAGCAGTTTAGGCCCTCTTAGCGAGCAGTACTTC. This gives the protein CASSLGPLSEQYF.

The DNA of the CDR3 is TGTGCCAGCAGCCTGAGGGGGACGGAGATAGGTTCACCCCTCCACTTT. This gives the protein CASSLRGTEIGSPLHF. The genes are TRBV12-3 or TRBV12-4 and TRBJ1-6; D may be TRBD1 (6 bases). Trimming left V 6 bases short and J 9 bases short, with 21 bases between. This CDR3 has 16 amino acids.

The rearrangement links TRBV6-1 to TRBJ1-1; D is undetermined. The CDR3 is made up of 12 amino acids. Trimming pared 7 bases from V and 11 bases from J, leaving 17 bases between. In germline, CDR1 is MNHNS, CDR2 SASEGT. As DNA, the CDR3 is TGTGCCAGCACCCCGGACGGGAGGGCTGCTTTCTTT. Protein: CASTPDGRAAFF.

This clonotype was seen more than once but under ten times. The rearrangement links TRBV7-2 to TRBJ2-2; no definite D call. Looked up from germline, CDR1 is SGHTA and CDR2 is FQGNSA. This CDR3 is 14 amino acids long. The ends were cut back, 1 base at V and 3 bases at J, with 6 bases in the middle. The CDR3 coding sequence is TGTGCCAGCAGCTTAGATTTATACACCGGGGAGCTGTTTTTT. Encoded protein: CASSLDLYTGELFF.

This chain joins TRBV27 and TRBJ1-1, with D perhaps TRBD1 (5 bases). Germline V gene lookup returns CDR1 MNHEY and CDR2 SMNVEV (reference sequence). The CDR3 has 14 amino acids. Trimming removed 9 bases from V and 3 bases from J, with 17 bases in between. CDR3 region: CASGLLGVDTEAFF. The CDR3 coding sequence is TGTGCCAGTGGCTTGCTGGGGGTGGACACTGAAGCTTTCTTT.

J is TRBJ1-2 and V is TRBV12-3 or TRBV12-4; D not resolved. Trimming removed 3 bases at V and 6 bases at J, with 5 bases between. CDR3 length: 11 amino acids. This chain's CDR3 is CASSFFNGYTF. The CDR3 DNA follows: TGTGCCAGCAGTTTCTTCAATGGCTACACCTTC.

The chain is built from TRBV14 and TRBJ1-1; 7 bases fit TRBD1. The V gene's germline CDR1 is SGHDN and CDR2 FVKESK. The V and J ends lost 6 bases and 1 base, in that order; junction bases with no gene match: 8. The CDR3 is made up of 15 amino acids. The CDR3 DNA sequence: TGTGCCAGCAGGGGCCAGGGGGGGAGGAACACTGAAGCTTTCTTT. Protein product: CASRGQGGRNTEAFF.

The chain combines TRBV9 with TRBJ2-3; D tentatively reads TRBD1 or TRBD2 (6 bases each). The CDR3 has 15 amino acids. Between the trimmed V and J ends, which lost 4 bases and 4 bases, there was a span of 16 bases. Germline CDR1 SGDLS, CDR2 YYNGEE. CDR3 residues: CASSSNWRGADTQYF. The CDR3 region has the DNA TGTGCCAGCAGCTCCAACTGGAGGGGGGCAGATACGCAGTATTTT.

In nucleotides, the CDR3 is TGTGCCAGCAGCTCCCGACAGGGAAGCATGAACACTGAAGCTTTCTTT. Its translation is CASSSRQGSMNTEAFF. J is TRBJ1-1 and V is TRBV7-9, with TRBD1 matching over 7 bases. The J segment lost 0 bases and the V segment lost 4 bases, leaving 8 bases of the junction unmatched. The CDR3 covers 16 residues. Looked up from germline, CDR1 is SEHNR and CDR2 is FQNEAQ (reference sequence).

The chain joins TRBV12-3 or TRBV12-4 to TRBJ2-1, with D possibly being TRBD2 (6 bases). This CDR3 has 20 amino acids. V gave up 3 bases and J gave up 0 bases, with 24 bases separating them. CDR3 residues: CASSFEGFDGSGSSYNEQFF. The DNA for the CDR3 is TGTGCCAGCAGTTTCGAAGGCTTCGACGGTAGCGGATCCTCCTACAATGAGCAGTTCTTC.

In its sample, this clonotype was seen a few times. A junction end diverges from the germline sequence, so it may reflect a read error. The chain has TRBV3-1 and TRBJ2-7, with TRBD2 matching over 7 bases. In germline, CDR1 is LGHDT, CDR2 YNNKEL (reference sequence). CDR3 length: 16 amino acids. CDR3 amino acids: CASSQAGRLSSYEQYF. Written as DNA, the CDR3 is TGTGCCAGCAGTCAAGCGGGACGGCTGAGCTCCTACGAGCAGTACTTC.

This sequence joins TRBV15 and TRBJ1-5; D ambiguous. Germline CDR1 is LNHNV and CDR2 is YYDKDF (reference sequence). V shed 8 bases and J shed 0 bases, with 14 bases lying between them. The CDR3 totals 15 residues. In nucleotides, the CDR3 is TGTGCCACCGGTGAGGTTAGGAATAGCAATCAGCCCCAGCATTTT. This gives the protein CATGEVRNSNQPQHF.

The chain is built from TRBV20-1 and TRBJ2-1; D uncertain. With the DNA end fitting TRBJ2-7 better, the J assignment may be wrong. Germline CDR1 DFQATT, CDR2 SNEGSKA (reference sequence). The CDR3 runs 15 residues. The CDR3 region is CSARDFGLVLGEQYF. CDR3 DNA sequence: TGCAGTGCTAGAGATTTTGGGCTAGTCCTCGGTGAGCAGTACTTC.

The chain carries TRBV20-1 and TRBJ2-3; 10 nucleotides line up with TRBD2. This CDR3 has 14 residues. The V segment lost 6 bases and the J segment 5 bases; nucleotides outside the gene matches: 8. CDR1 is DFQATT, CDR2 SNEGSKA, per germline (reference sequence). The CDR3 here is CSAKAGGHGDTQYF. In nucleotides, the CDR3 is TGCAGTGCCAAAGCGGGGGGGCATGGAGATACGCAGTATTTT.

The genes are TRBV6-6 and TRBJ1-5; tentative D call: TRBD1 (5 bases). Per the germline V gene, CDR1 is MNHNY and CDR2 is SVGAGI (reference sequence). The CDR3 covers 12 residues. Trimming removed 11 bases from V and 0 bases from J, with 8 bases in between. CDR3: CAVRGSNQPQHF. CDR3 DNA sequence: TGTGCCGTGAGGGGTAGCAATCAGCCCCAGCATTTT.

The genes are TRBV12-3 or TRBV12-4 and TRBJ2-7, with TRBD1 identical over 7 bases. The CDR3 is made up of 12 amino acids. The V segment lost 4 bases and the J segment 7 bases; nucleotides outside the gene matches: 4. CDR3 bases: TGTGCCAGCAGTTGGGACAGCAATGAGCAGTACTTC. Translating gives CASSWDSNEQYF.